Listed below are T cell receptor beta chains from one sample, sequenced in a study of sequential checkpoint blockade in melanoma. Method: immunoSEQ multiplex PCR; TCRdb's copy keeps in-frame clones and lacks some. The table shows about 19,000 clones, with about 86% occurring only once. Sequenced here: CD8+ T cells sorted from blood (inferred from file names), sampled from a patient given nivolumab and ipilimumab in sequence. These receptors were obtained from a human donor with melanoma. Both conserved end residues are part of each CDR3.

V gene,J gene,CDR3 protein
TRBV4-2,TRBJ1-1,CASSQEHRTHNEAFF
TRBV2,TRBJ2-1,CASSPTSGGAYNEQFF
TRBV28,TRBJ1-5,CASTAGNHQPQHF
TRBV21-1,TRBJ1-2,CASSKVGWGRIRWGYTF
TRBV6-6,TRBJ2-1,CASSRGSSYNEQFF
TRBV30,TRBJ1-1,CASWTGIEAFF
TRBV6-1,TRBJ2-5,CARERGAMYF
TRBV13,TRBJ2-3,CASSTGQGIPTDTQYF
TRBV13,TRBJ2-1,CASSLGGSSYNEQFF
TRBV6-6,TRBJ2-3,CASKGEEQFSTDTQYF
TRBV4-1,TRBJ2-1,CASLRDSSSYNEQFF
TRBV27,TRBJ1-1,CASSPLQANTEAFF
TRBV6-6,TRBJ1-1,CASSENTGLNTEAFF
TRBV19,TRBJ2-3,CASSERDTNTQYF
TRBV18,TRBJ1-2,CASSPPYEGDFYGYTF
TRBV11-2,TRBJ2-7,CASSLEREQYF
TRBV5-6,TRBJ2-2,CASSPGHNTGELFF
TRBV6-5,TRBJ1-4,CASSYSGGEEKLFF
TRBV6-4,TRBJ2-1,CASSDGLAGALSRFF
TRBV6-5,TRBJ2-7,CASRSRGLDYEQYF
TRBV28,TRBJ2-2,CASRDRGPHGELFF
TRBV14,TRBJ2-7,CASSRVAGGYEQYF
TRBV28,TRBJ1-5,CASSLWAGTGATEAQHF
TRBV7-8,TRBJ2-7,CASSLASAGFYEQYF
TRBV28,TRBJ2-7,CASSLSGQVYEQYF
TRBV13,.,CASSLWLAGETYEQYF
TRBV12-5,TRBJ1-1,CASGFTGDPEAFF
TRBV19,TRBJ2-2,CATRLAGGTGELFF
TRBV5-6,TRBJ2-7,CASSLGLAGAYEQYF
TRBV19,TRBJ1-5,CASSIVGGRKQPQHF
TRBV21-1,TRBJ2-2,CARPRRGTGELFF
TRBV7-9,TRBJ2-7,CASSLGQGNWEQYF
TRBV19,TRBJ2-5,CASSRTSGSLETQYF
TRBV28,TRBJ2-1,CASSFSEASGYNEQFF
TRBV28,TRBJ1-5,CASSRESNQPQHF
TRBV5-6,.,CASTGQGANEQYF
TRBV25-1,TRBJ2-1,CASSEFLAGGVEQFF
TRBV27,TRBJ1-2,CASSSTGAYGYTF
TRBV7-2,TRBJ2-5,CASSSHYLIAETQYF
TRBV7-6,TRBJ1-3,CASSLARQGSGNTIYF
TRBV2,TRBJ2-1,CASSERGSSYNEQFF
TRBV18,TRBJ1-1,CASSEKDRRSRTEAFF
TRBV5-4,TRBJ2-2,CASSQDRGRAGELFF
TRBV28,TRBJ1-1,CASSLSRNTEAFF
TRBV27,.,CASRATQGLNYEQYF
TRBV10-3,TRBJ2-3,CAISEPGTGGNTQYF
TRBV30,TRBJ1-1,CAWSATGGWNTEAFF
TRBV7-9,TRBJ1-2,CASSLGAGNGYTF
TRBV5-1,TRBJ2-7,CASSLEGAGYEQYF
TRBV13,TRBJ2-2,CASSSRGGGELFF
TRBV28,.,CASSASRLVDPYEQYF
TRBV27,TRBJ1-5,CASKGTVYGNQPQHF
TRBV11-2,TRBJ2-5,CASSVTGVETQYF
TRBV27,TRBJ2-3,CASSFFYSHTDTQYF
TRBV7-9,TRBJ2-7,CASSFVLGDEQYF
TRBV19,TRBJ2-7,CASSPRDSAYEQYF
TRBV28,TRBJ1-1,CASSLLGGNTEAFF
TRBV15,TRBJ2-1,CATSTTGQGARPGSYNEQFF